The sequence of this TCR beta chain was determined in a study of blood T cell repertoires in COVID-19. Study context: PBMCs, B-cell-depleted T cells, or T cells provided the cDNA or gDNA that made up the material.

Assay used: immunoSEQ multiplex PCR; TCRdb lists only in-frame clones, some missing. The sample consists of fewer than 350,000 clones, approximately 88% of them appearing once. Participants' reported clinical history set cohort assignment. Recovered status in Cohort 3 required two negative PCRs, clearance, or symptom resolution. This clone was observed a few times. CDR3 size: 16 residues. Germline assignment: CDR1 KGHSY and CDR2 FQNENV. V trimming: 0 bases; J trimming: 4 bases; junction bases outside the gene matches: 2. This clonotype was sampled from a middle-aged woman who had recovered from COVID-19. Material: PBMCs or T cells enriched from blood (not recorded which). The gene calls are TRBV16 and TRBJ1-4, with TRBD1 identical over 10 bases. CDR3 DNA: TGTGCCAGCAGCCAATCGGGACAGGGGTTTAATGAAAAACTGTTTTTT. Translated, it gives CASSQSGQGFNEKLFF.